This TCR beta chain comes out of a study of cytomegalovirus exposure and HLA in healthy donors. Findings of the study overall: Specificity for CMV antigens was confirmed in vitro for a few of the CMV-associated chains. V- and J-gene trimming in TCR beta was tied to a missense DCLRE1C variant by an analysis performed later. Later analysis identified some 16,000 TCR beta sequences associated with HLA alleles, using a false discovery rate threshold of 0.05.

In the PCR, 60 Vbeta and 13 Jbeta primers were used. TCRdb keeps only in-frame clones here, not all; method: immunoSEQ multiplex PCR. This repertoire shows tens of thousands of clones, just under 80% found once; its top ten account for 2.5%. With respect to this clone: The antigen remains undetermined.

V was pared by 3 bases and J by 4 bases, with 5 bases of the junction left unmatched. Per the germline V gene, CDR1 is SGHRS and CDR2 is YFSETQ. The length of the CDR3 is 14 residues. The chain has TRBV5-1 and TRBJ2-5; 8 bases match TRBD2. Sequencing input: PBMCs. The sequence was obtained from a male donor in good health and CMV-seropositive. Here the CDR3 DNA reads TGCGCCAGCAGCTCCTCGGGGGGGGGAGAGACCCAGTACTTC. Amino acids: CASSSSGGGETQYF.